The clone carrying this TCR beta chain was seen more than once but under ten times. PCR used 60 Vbeta primers and 13 Jbeta primers. Assay used: immunoSEQ multiplex PCR; TCRdb lists only in-frame clones, some missing. This repertoire shows 95,000 to 150,000 clones, 75% to 90% found once; its top ten account for approximately 1.8%. The data derive from a study of cytomegalovirus exposure and HLA in healthy donors. Germline V gene data show CDR1 as MNHEY and CDR2 as SVGAGI. V shed 6 bases and J 3 bases; nucleotides not matched to a gene: 8. The CDR3 runs to 15 residues. What was sequenced was PBMCs. The source is a middle-aged man in good health and CMV-seronegative. V usage is TRBV6-5 and J usage is TRBJ1-5; 7 bases are shared with TRBD1. In DNA form, the CDR3 reads TGTGCCAGCAGGACCAGGGGGGAGGTCAATCAGCCCCAGCATTTT. Translation gives CASRTRGEVNQPQHF.